These T cell receptor beta chains were read from a single sample in a study of OX40 agonist ivuxolimab in advanced cancers. Method: immunoSEQ multiplex PCR; TCRdb's copy keeps in-frame clones and lacks some. The profile shows fewer than 20,000 clones, approximately 86% of them singletons. This specimen consisted of CD4+ or CD8+ T cells sorted from blood, obtained in a trial of the OX40 agonist ivuxolimab. These TCRs come from an adult with an advanced solid tumor such as melanoma, head and neck, liver or kidney cancer. The conserved cysteine and the conserved F or W are not part of the CDR3 here. Fields, in order: V gene, J gene, CDR3 protein.

v_call: TRBV19
j_call: TRBJ2-7
cdr3_aa: ASSIGDREYEQY

v_call: TRBV7-9
j_call: TRBJ1-1
cdr3_aa: ASSFDSPVGAF

v_call: TRBV19
j_call: TRBJ2-7
cdr3_aa: ASSIGSGYEQY

v_call: TRBV5-1
j_call: TRBJ2-5
cdr3_aa: ASSGGGSQETQY

v_call: TRBV9
j_call: TRBJ2-2
cdr3_aa: ASSPLGGTSLTTGELF

v_call: TRBV10-3
j_call: TRBJ1-6
cdr3_aa: AISPGQGPYNSPLH

v_call: TRBV6-1
j_call: TRBJ2-7
cdr3_aa: ASSAQGASYEQY

v_call: TRBV2
j_call: TRBJ1-4
cdr3_aa: ASSEDRGVNEKLF

v_call: TRBV5-1
j_call: TRBJ2-5
cdr3_aa: ASSGGDGEATQY

v_call: TRBV5-1
j_call: TRBJ2-2
cdr3_aa: ASSLAQGFGELF

v_call: TRBV4-3
j_call: TRBJ2-6
cdr3_aa: ASSQGGSAGANVLT

v_call: TRBV4-3
j_call: TRBJ2-1
cdr3_aa: ASSPWQGANNEQF

v_call: TRBV5-1
j_call: TRBJ1-6
cdr3_aa: ASSLAEHLINSPLH

v_call: TRBV5-6
j_call: TRBJ2-1
cdr3_aa: ASSSKAGVVHEQF

v_call: TRBV15
j_call: TRBJ2-7
cdr3_aa: ATRRDPSRTSGSAEQY

v_call: TRBV10-1
j_call: TRBJ2-6
cdr3_aa: ASSTYGAQSRANVLT

v_call: TRBV5-5
j_call: TRBJ2-1
cdr3_aa: ASSLTAGGYNEQF

v_call: TRBV11-1
j_call: TRBJ1-6
cdr3_aa: ASSFVRNNSPLH

v_call: TRBV5-1
j_call: TRBJ1-1
cdr3_aa: ASSLGGQRNTEAF

v_call: TRBV28
j_call: TRBJ1-2
cdr3_aa: ASSNLGYGYT

v_call: TRBV6-1
j_call: TRBJ1-2
cdr3_aa: ASGVDPAGGYT

v_call: TRBV20-1
j_call: TRBJ1-2
cdr3_aa: SARTDGYT

v_call: TRBV7-2
j_call: TRBJ1-3
cdr3_aa: ASSPRGQSSSGNTIY

v_call: TRBV7-8
j_call: -
cdr3_aa: ASSLAKSEQY

v_call: TRBV6-5
j_call: TRBJ2-7
cdr3_aa: ATAGSYEQY

v_call: TRBV2
j_call: TRBJ2-7
cdr3_aa: ASSKLYEQY

v_call: TRBV7-6
j_call: TRBJ2-2
cdr3_aa: ASSSGTSGRIGELF

v_call: TRBV6-5
j_call: TRBJ1-5
cdr3_aa: ASSYRGQPDQPQH

v_call: TRBV6-1
j_call: TRBJ1-3
cdr3_aa: ASSSGTAGNTIY

v_call: TRBV7-3
j_call: TRBJ2-6
cdr3_aa: ASSRGQTSGANVLT

v_call: TRBV28
j_call: TRBJ2-1
cdr3_aa: ASSLGGLAGMEQF

v_call: TRBV15
j_call: TRBJ1-1
cdr3_aa: ATREANTEAF

v_call: TRBV7-3
j_call: TRBJ2-3
cdr3_aa: ASSISGWDTQY

v_call: TRBV2
j_call: TRBJ2-3
cdr3_aa: ASSRLAGTSTDTQY

v_call: TRBV20-1
j_call: TRBJ1-1
cdr3_aa: SASSGWAF

v_call: TRBV2
j_call: TRBJ1-5
cdr3_aa: ASSVRSGYSNQPQH

v_call: TRBV12-2
j_call: TRBJ1-5
cdr3_aa: ASRSEGDREWNQPQH

v_call: TRBV11-3
j_call: TRBJ2-3
cdr3_aa: ASSPRPGDTQY

v_call: TRBV7-3
j_call: TRBJ2-1
cdr3_aa: ASSLMGRGHRAGGEQF

v_call: TRBV5-5
j_call: TRBJ2-1
cdr3_aa: ASSVTLFNYNEQF

v_call: TRBV28
j_call: TRBJ1-1
cdr3_aa: ASRPGTANTEAF

v_call: TRBV28
j_call: TRBJ1-5
cdr3_aa: ASSLAGWDQPQH

v_call: TRBV18
j_call: -
cdr3_aa: ASSTRGSSYEQY

v_call: TRBV25-1
j_call: TRBJ2-1
cdr3_aa: ASNGQGYNEQF

v_call: TRBV5-1
j_call: TRBJ2-2
cdr3_aa: ASSLTGRSNTGELF

v_call: TRBV4-2
j_call: TRBJ1-4
cdr3_aa: ASSFGRTPEKLF

v_call: TRBV2
j_call: TRBJ2-7
cdr3_aa: ASSRDLYEQY

v_call: TRBV28
j_call: TRBJ1-6
cdr3_aa: ASSRAGYNSPLH

v_call: TRBV7-2
j_call: TRBJ1-4
cdr3_aa: ASSLRTNEKLF

v_call: TRBV2
j_call: TRBJ2-7
cdr3_aa: ASSEPAGGHPYEQY

v_call: TRBV4-1
j_call: TRBJ2-1
cdr3_aa: ASSPLNHNNEQF

v_call: TRBV4-1
j_call: TRBJ2-2
cdr3_aa: ASSQGGPGELF

v_call: TRBV6-1
j_call: TRBJ2-1
cdr3_aa: ASSERRLAGGYGNNEQF

v_call: TRBV19
j_call: TRBJ2-1
cdr3_aa: ASSWGQAHNEQF

v_call: TRBV10-2
j_call: TRBJ2-1
cdr3_aa: ASRPTSGSYNEQF

v_call: TRBV7-9
j_call: TRBJ2-2
cdr3_aa: ASSWPGTTSTSGELF

v_call: TRBV27
j_call: TRBJ2-7
cdr3_aa: ASRIDGMGPYEQY

v_call: TRBV25-1
j_call: TRBJ1-4
cdr3_aa: ASSPDFGTNEKLF

v_call: TRBV29-1
j_call: TRBJ1-5
cdr3_aa: SVEGFQPQH

v_call: TRBV2
j_call: TRBJ2-7
cdr3_aa: ASSEEGSAFYEQY